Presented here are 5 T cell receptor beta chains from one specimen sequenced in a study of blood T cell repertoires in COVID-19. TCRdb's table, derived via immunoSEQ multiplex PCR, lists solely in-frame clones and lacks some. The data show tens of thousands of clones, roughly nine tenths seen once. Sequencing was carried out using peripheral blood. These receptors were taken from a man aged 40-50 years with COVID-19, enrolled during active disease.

The CDR3 nucleotides read TGTGCCAGCAGCCTACAGGGGTCTCAGCCCCAGCATTTT. As protein: CASSLQGSQPQHF. The chain recombines TRBV6-6 with TRBJ1-5; 7 nucleotides agree with TRBD1. V was pared by 6 bases and J by 6 bases, with 5 bases of the junction left unmatched. This CDR3 contains 13 residues. CDR1 and CDR2 from the germline V gene are MNHNY and SVGAGI (reference sequence).

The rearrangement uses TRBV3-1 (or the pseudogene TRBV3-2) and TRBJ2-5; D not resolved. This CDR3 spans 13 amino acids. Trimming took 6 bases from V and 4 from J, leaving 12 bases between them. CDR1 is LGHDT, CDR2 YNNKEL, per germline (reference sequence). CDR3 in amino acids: CASRLGGGETQYF. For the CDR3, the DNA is TGTGCCAGCAGACTCGGCGGCGGAGAGACCCAGTACTTC.

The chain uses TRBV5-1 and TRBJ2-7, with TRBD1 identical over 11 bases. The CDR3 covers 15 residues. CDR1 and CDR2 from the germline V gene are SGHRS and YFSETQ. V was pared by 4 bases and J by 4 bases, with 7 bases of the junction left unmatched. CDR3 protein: CASSPGQGARYEQYF. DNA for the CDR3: TGCGCCAGCAGCCCCGGACAGGGGGCTCGATACGAGCAGTACTTC. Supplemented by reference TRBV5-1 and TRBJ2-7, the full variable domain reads KAGVTQTPRYLIKTRGQQVTLSCSPISGHRSVSWYQQTPGQGLQFLFEYFSETQRNKGNFPGRFSGRQFSNSRSEMNVSTLELGDSALYLCASSPGQGARYEQYFGPGTRLTVT.

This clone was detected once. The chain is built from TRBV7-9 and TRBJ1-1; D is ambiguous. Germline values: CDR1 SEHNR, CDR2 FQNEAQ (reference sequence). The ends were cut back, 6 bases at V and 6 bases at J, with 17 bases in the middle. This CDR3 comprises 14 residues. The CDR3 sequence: CASRRTAEGAEAFF. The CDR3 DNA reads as TGTGCCAGCAGGAGAACTGCGGAGGGTGCTGAAGCTTTCTTT.

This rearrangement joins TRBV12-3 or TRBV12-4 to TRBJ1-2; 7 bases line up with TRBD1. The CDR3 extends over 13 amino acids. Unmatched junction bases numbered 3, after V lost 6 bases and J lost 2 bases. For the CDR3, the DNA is TGTGCCAGCAGCAAACAGGGGAACTATGGCTACACCTTC. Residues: CASSKQGNYGYTF.